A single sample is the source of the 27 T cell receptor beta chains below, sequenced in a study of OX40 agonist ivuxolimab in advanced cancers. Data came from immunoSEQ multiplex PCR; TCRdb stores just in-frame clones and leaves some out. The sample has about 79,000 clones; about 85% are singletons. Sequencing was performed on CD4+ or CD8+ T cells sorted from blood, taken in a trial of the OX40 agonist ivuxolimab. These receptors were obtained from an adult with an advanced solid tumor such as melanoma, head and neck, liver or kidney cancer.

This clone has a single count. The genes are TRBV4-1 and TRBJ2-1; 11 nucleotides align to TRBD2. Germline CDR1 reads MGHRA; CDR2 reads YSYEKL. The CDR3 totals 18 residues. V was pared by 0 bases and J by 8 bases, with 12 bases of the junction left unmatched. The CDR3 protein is CASSQENLLAGVGDEQFF. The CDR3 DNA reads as TGCGCCAGCAGCCAAGAAAATCTACTAGCGGGAGTTGGAGATGAGCAGTTCTTC.

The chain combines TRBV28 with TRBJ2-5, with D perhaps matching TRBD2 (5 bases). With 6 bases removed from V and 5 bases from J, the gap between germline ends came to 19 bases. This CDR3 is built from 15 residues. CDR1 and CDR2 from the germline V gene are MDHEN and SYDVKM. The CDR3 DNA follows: TGTGCCAGCAGCCCTTCTAGACCGGGCGGGGAGACCCAGTACTTC. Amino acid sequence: CASSPSRPGGETQYF.

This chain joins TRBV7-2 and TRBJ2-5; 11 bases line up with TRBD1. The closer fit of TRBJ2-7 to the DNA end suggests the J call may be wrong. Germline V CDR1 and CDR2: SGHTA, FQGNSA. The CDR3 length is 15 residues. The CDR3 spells CASSPGDRGNDEQYF. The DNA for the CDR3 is TGTGCCAGCAGCCCGGGGGACAGGGGGAACGACGAGCAGTACTTC.

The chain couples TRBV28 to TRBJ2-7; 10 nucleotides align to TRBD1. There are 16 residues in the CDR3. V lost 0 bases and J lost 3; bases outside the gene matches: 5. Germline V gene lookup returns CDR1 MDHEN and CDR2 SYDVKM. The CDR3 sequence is CASSLWGGTGDYEQYF. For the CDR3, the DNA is TGTGCCAGCAGTTTATGGGGGGGGACAGGGGACTACGAGCAGTACTTC.

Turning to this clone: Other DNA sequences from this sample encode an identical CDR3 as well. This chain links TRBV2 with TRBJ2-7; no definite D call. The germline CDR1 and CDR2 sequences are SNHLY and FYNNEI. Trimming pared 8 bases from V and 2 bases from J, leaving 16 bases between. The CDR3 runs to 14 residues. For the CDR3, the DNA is TGTGCCAGCGCATCCCAAAACAGCGCCTACGAGCAGTACTTC. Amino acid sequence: CASASQNSAYEQYF.

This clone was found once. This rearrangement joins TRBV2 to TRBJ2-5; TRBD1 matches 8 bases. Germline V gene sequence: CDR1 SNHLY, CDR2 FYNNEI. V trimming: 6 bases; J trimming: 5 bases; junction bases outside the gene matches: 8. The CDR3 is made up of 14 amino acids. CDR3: CASRDRTGPETQYF. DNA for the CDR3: TGTGCCAGCAGGGATCGGACAGGGCCCGAGACCCAGTACTTC.

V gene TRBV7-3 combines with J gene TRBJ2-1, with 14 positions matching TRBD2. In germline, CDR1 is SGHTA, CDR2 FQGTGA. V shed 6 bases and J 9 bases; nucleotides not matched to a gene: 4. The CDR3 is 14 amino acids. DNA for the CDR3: TGTGCCAGCAGTACCGGACTAGCGGGAGGTGAGCAGTTCTTC. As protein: CASSTGLAGGEQFF.

The CDR3 spells CASSQSVEGNSYNEQFF. In DNA, the CDR3 is TGCGCCAGCAGTCAATCGGTAGAGGGGAATAGCTACAATGAGCAGTTCTTC. This chain links TRBV23-1 with TRBJ2-1, with D perhaps TRBD1 or TRBD2 (5 bases each). TRBV23-1 is marked as an open reading frame, function uncertain. This CDR3 is 17 amino acids long. V lost 0 bases, J lost 3 bases, and 15 bases lay in between.

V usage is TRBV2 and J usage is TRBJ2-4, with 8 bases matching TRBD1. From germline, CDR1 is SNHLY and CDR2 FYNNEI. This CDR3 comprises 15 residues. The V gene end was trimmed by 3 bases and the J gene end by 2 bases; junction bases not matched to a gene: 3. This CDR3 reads CASSDRGPSKNIQYF. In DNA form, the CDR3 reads TGTGCCAGCAGTGACAGGGGGCCATCCAAAAACATTCAGTACTTC.

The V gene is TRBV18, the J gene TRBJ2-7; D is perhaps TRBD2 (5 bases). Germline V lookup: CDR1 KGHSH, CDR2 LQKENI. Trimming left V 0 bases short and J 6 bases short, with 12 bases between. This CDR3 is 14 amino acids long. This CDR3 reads CASSPPTRDREQYF. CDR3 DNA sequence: TGTGCCAGCTCACCACCCACTCGGGATCGCGAGCAGTACTTC.

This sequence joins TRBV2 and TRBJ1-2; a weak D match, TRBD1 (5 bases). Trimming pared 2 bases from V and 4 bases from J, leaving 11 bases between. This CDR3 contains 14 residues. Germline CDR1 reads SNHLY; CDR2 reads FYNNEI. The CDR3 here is CASSEQGVAYGYTF. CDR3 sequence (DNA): TGTGCCAGCAGTGAACAGGGAGTGGCCTATGGCTACACCTTC. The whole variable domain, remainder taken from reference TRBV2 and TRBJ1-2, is EPEVTQTPSHQVTQMGQEVILRCVPISNHLYFYWYRQILGQKVEFLVSFYNNEISEKSEIFDDQFSVERPDGSNFTLKIRSTKLEDSAMYFCASSEQGVAYGYTFGSGTRLTVV.

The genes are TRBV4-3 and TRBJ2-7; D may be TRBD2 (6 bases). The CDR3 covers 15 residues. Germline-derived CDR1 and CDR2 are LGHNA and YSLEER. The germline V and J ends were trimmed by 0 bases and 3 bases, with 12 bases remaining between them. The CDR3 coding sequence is TGCGCCAGCAGCCAAGACAGAAGCGGGTACTACGAGCAGTACTTC. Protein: CASSQDRSGYYEQYF.

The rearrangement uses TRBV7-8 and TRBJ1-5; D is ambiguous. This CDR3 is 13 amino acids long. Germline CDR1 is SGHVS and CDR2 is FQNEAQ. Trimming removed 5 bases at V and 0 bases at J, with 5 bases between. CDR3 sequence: CASSAGSNQPQHF. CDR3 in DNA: TGTGCCAGCAGCGCCGGTAGCAATCAGCCCCAGCATTTT.

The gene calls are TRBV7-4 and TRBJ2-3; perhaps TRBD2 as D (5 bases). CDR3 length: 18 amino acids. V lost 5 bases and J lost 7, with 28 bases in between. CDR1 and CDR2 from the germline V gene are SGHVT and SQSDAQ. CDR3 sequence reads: CASSLPLNERNPNHTQYF. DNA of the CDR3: TGTGCCAGCAGCCTTCCCCTAAATGAGCGGAACCCCAATCATACGCAGTATTTT.

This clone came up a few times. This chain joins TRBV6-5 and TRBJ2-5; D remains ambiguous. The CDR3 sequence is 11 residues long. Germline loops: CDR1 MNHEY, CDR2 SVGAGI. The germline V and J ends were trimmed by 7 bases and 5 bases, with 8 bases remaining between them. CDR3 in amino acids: CASTDRETQYF. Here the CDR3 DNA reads TGTGCCAGCACCGACCGGGAGACCCAGTACTTC.

This CDR3 reads CASGGQLAGGHNEQFF. The CDR3 DNA sequence: TGTGCTAGTGGGGGCCAACTAGCGGGGGGCCACAATGAGCAGTTCTTC. The chain recombines TRBV12-5 with TRBJ2-1; 12 bases agree with TRBD2. CDR1 and CDR2 (germline): LGHNT, FRNRAP. The CDR3 loop spans 16 amino acids. V gave up 6 bases and J gave up 5 bases; unmatched junction bases: 8.

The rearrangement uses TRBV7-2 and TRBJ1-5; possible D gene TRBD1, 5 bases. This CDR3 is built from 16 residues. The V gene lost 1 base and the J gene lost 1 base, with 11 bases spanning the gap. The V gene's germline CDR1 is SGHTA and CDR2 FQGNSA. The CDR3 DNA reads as TGTGCCAGCAGCTTAGAGGGGATGGGGAGCAATCAGCCCCAGCATTTT. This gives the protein CASSLEGMGSNQPQHF.

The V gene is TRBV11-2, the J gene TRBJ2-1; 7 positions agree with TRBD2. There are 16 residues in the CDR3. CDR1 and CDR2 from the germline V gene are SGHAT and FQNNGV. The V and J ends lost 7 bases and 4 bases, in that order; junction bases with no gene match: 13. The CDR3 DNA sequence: TGTGCCAGCATCCCGCAGGCGGGAGCCGTTTACAATGAGCAGTTCTTC. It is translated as CASIPQAGAVYNEQFF.

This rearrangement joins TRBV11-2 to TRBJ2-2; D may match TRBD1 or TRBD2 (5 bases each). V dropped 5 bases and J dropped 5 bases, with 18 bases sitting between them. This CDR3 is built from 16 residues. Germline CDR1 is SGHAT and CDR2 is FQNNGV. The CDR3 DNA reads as TGTGCCAGCAGCCTTCTTACGGGGCGTACGACCGGGGAGCTGTTTTTT. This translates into CASSLLTGRTTGELFF. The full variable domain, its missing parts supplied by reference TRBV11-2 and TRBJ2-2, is EAGVAQSPRYKIIEKRQSVAFWCNPISGHATLYWYQQILGQGPKLLIQFQNNGVVDDSQLPKDRFSAERLKGVDSTLKIQPAKLEDSAVYLCASSLLTGRTTGELFFGEGSRLTVL.

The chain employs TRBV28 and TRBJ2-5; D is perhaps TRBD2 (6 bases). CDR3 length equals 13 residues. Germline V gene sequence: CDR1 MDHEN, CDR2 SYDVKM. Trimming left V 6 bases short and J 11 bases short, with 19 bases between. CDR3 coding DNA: TGTGCCAGCAGCCACCGGGACTCGCTCGGGCAGTACTTC. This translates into CASSHRDSLGQYF.

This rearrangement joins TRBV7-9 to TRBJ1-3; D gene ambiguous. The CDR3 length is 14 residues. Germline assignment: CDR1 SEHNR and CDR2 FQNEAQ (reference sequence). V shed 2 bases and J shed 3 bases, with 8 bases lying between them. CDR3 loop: CASSLIISGNTIYF. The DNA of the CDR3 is TGTGCCAGCAGCTTAATCATAAGTGGAAACACCATATATTTT.

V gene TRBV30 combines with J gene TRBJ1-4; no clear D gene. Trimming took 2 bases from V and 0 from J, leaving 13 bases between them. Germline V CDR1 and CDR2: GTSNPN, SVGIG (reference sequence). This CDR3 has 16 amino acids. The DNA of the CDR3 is TGTGCCTGGAGTCCTCGTCAGAAGGCAACTAATGAAAAACTGTTTTTT. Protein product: CAWSPRQKATNEKLFF.

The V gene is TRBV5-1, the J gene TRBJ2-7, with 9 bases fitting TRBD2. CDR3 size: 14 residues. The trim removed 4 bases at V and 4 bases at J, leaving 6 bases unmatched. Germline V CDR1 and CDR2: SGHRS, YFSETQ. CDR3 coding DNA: TGCGCCAGCAGCCGGACTAGCGCTCGGTACGAGCAGTACTTC. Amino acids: CASSRTSARYEQYF.

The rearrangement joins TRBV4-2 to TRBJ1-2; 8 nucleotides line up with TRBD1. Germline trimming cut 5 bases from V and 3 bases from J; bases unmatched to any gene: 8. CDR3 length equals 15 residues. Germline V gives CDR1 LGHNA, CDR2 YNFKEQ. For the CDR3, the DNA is TGTGCCAGCAGCGAATCGGACAGGGCAGACTATGGCTACACCTTC. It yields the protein CASSESDRADYGYTF.

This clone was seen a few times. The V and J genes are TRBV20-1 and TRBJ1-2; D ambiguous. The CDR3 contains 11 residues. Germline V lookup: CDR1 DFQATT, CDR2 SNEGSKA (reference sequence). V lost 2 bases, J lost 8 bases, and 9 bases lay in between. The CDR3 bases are TGCAGTGCTAGACCCCTGGGGGGCTACACCTTC. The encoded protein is CSARPLGGYTF.

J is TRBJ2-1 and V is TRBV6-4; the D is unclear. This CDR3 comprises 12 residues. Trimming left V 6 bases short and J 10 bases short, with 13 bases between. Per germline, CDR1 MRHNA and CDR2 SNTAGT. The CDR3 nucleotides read TGTGCCAGCAGCTCATTGGGTGGGGAGCAGTTCTTC. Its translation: CASSSLGGEQFF.

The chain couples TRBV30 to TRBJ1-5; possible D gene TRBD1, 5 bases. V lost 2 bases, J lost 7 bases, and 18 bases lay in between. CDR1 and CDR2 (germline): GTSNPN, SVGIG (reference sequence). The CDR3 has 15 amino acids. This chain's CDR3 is CAWSPVGERHQPQHF. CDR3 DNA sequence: TGTGCCTGGAGTCCTGTAGGGGAGCGGCACCAGCCCCAGCATTTT. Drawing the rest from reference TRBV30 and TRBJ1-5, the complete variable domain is SQTIHQWPATLVQPVGSPLSLECTVEGTSNPNLYWYRQAAGRGLQLLFYSVGIGQISSEVPQNLSASRPQDRQFILSSKKLLLSDSGFYLCAWSPVGERHQPQHFGDGTRLSIL.